This TCR beta chain was found in a study of T cell responses to AZD1222 COVID-19 vaccine. Study conclusions and caveats: Spike-specific TCR depth and breadth grew after two AZD1222 doses. There were repertoire samples only from the period after the peak T cell response. Unmutated variant regions are reportedly the target of nearly half of TCRs that are spike-specific. Mostly white British, mostly female donors; authors suggested clonal diversity may be underestimated.

Libraries were prepared by immunoSEQ multiplex PCR; TCRdb keeps only in-frame clonotypes and omits some of them. The repertoire consists of approximately 110,000 clones, with 70% to 85% occurring once and the leading ten covering around 6.2%. A remark on this clone: Its cognate antigen is unknown. Other DNA sequences from this sample encode an identical CDR3 as well.

The CDR3 is made up of 12 amino acids. Germline V gene sequence: CDR1 SEHNR, CDR2 FQNEAQ (reference sequence). V was pared by 6 bases and J by 3 bases, with 9 bases between. V gene TRBV7-9 combines with J gene TRBJ2-7; tentatively, D is TRBD1 (6 bases). The sequences come from peripheral blood, collected on day 0 of AZD1222 vaccination. The receptor was isolated from an adult in good health. CDR3 loop: CASSLQGYEQYF. The CDR3 bases are TGTGCCAGCAGTCTACAGGGCTACGAGCAGTACTTC.